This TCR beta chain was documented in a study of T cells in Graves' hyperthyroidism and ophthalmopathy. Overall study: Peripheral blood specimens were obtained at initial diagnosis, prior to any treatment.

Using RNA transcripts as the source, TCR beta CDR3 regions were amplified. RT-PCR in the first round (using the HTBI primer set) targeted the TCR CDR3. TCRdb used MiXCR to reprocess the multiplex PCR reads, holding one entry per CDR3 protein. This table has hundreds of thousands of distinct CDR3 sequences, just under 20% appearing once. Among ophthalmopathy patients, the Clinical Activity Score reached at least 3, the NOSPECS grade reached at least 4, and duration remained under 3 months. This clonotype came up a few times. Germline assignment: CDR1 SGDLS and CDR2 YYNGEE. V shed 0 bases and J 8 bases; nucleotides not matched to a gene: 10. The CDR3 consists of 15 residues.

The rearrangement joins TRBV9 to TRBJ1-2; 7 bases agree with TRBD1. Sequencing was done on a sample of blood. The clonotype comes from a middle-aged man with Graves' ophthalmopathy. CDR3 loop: CASSVERQGRGGYTF. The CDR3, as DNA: TGTGCCAGCAGCGTAGAGCGACAGGGCAGGGGGGGCTACACCTTC. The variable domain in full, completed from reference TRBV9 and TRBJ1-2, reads DSGVTQTPKHLITATGQRVTLRCSPRSGDLSVYWYQQSLDQGLQFLIQYYNGEERAKGNILERFSAQQFPDLHSELNLSSLELGDSALYFCASSVERQGRGGYTFGSGTRLTVV.